Each of the 21 T cell receptor beta chains below was sequenced from the same sample in a study of vaccination and CD4 T cells after COVID-19. Treatment specified: approximately 10-day PBMC culture with coronavirus spike peptide pools or control peptides (ViraFEST assay). For these receptors, no antigen is known. An Oncomine TCR Beta short-read assay was used to sequence the DNA from cultured CD4+ T cells. TCRdb used MiXCR to reprocess the PCR reads, holding one entry per CDR3 protein. The table records approximately 12,000 distinct CDR3 sequences, 35% to 45% of them present only once. The specimen was cultured CD4+ T cells from blood. These receptors were collected from a human donor with COVID-19.

This chain joins TRBV6-4 and TRBJ2-2, with TRBD2 as a possible D gene (6 bases). The CDR3 length is 16 residues. V shed 4 bases and J shed 0 bases, with 12 bases lying between them. Looked up from germline, CDR1 is MRHNA and CDR2 is SNTAGT. This CDR3 is CASSARAGTNTGELFF. The CDR3 bases are TGTGCCAGCAGTGCTAGGGCGGGGACGAACACCGGGGAGCTGTTTTTT.

Only a few counts were recorded for this clonotype. The chain uses TRBV10-3 and TRBJ1-3; 7 bases line up with TRBD1. Trimming took 6 bases from V and 4 from J; bases not matched to a gene: 9. This CDR3 region has 15 residues. Germline V CDR1 and CDR2: ENHRY, SYGVKD. This chain's CDR3 is CAISPTGEKGNTIYF. In DNA, the CDR3 is TGTGCCATCAGCCCAACAGGGGAAAAAGGAAACACCATATATTTT.

This clonotype was detected only once. This chain uses TRBV7-2 with TRBJ1-6; D is unresolved. The CDR3 totals 16 residues. Germline V gives CDR1 SGHTA, CDR2 FQGNSA. Between the trimmed V and J ends, which lost 5 bases and 10 bases, there was a span of 21 bases. CDR3 region: CASSPPRSRWLSPLHF. The CDR3 region has the DNA TGTGCCAGCAGCCCCCCTCGGAGCAGGTGGCTATCACCCCTCCACTTT. The full variable domain, its missing parts supplied by reference TRBV7-2 and TRBJ1-6, is GAGVSQSPSNKVTEKGKDVELRCDPISGHTALYWYRQSLGQGLEFLIYFQGNSAPDKSGLPSDRFSAERTGGSVSTLTIQRTQQEDSAVYLCASSPPRSRWLSPLHFGNGTRLTVT.

The chain carries TRBV12-3 or TRBV12-4 and TRBJ2-2; D not resolved. The V and J ends lost 7 bases and 4 bases respectively, with 13 bases between them. CDR3 length equals 14 residues. The CDR3 is CASKVVLSTGELFF. CDR3 nucleotides: TGTGCCAGCAAGGTTGTTCTCTCCACCGGGGAGCTGTTTTTT.

This clonotype was seen once. The chain recombines TRBV6-1 with TRBJ2-7, with D possibly TRBD1 on 6 matching bases. This CDR3 region has 16 residues. Trimming took 5 bases from V and 5 from J, leaving 22 bases between them. CDR1 is MNHNS, CDR2 SASEGT, per germline. CDR3 sequence: CASSKTGLSLLDEQYF. The CDR3 nucleotides are TGTGCCAGCAGTAAAACAGGGCTCTCCCTCTTGGACGAGCAGTACTTC.

The V gene is TRBV7-6, the J gene TRBJ1-3; no clear D. The germline V gene encodes CDR1 SGHVS and CDR2 FNYEAQ. The CDR3 sequence is 15 residues long. V lost 5 bases to trimming and J lost 0 bases, with 11 bases between them. The CDR3 DNA sequence: TGTGCCAGCAGCCCCGGACTGGGCTCTGGAAACACCATATATTTT. Translated, it gives CASSPGLGSGNTIYF.

This chain uses TRBV12-3 or TRBV12-4 with TRBJ2-3; D is possibly TRBD1 (6 bases). V lost 3 bases and J lost 4, with 8 bases in between. The CDR3 covers 13 residues. The CDR3 is CASSFKGADTQYF. DNA of the CDR3: TGTGCCAGCAGTTTCAAGGGGGCAGATACGCAGTATTTT.

The V and J genes are TRBV19 and TRBJ2-5; 10 nucleotides align to TRBD2. Germline CDR1 LNHDA, CDR2 SQIVND (reference sequence). J was trimmed by 7 bases and V by 9 bases; bases with no gene match: 17. CDR3 size: 16 residues. The CDR3 nucleotides are TGTGCCAGCCGGCTAGCGGGGGCCCTAACGGAGGGGACCCAGTACTTC. Protein sequence: CASRLAGALTEGTQYF.

The J gene is TRBJ1-4, the V gene TRBV27; the D is unclear. Germline V gene data show CDR1 as MNHEY and CDR2 as SMNVEV (reference sequence). The length of the CDR3 is 13 residues. V lost 8 bases to trimming and J lost 2 bases, with 9 bases between them. This CDR3 reads CASRAYTNEKLFF. The CDR3 nucleotides are TGTGCCAGCCGGGCTTACACTAATGAAAAACTGTTTTTT.

This clonotype was counted only a few times. The chain employs TRBV7-2 and TRBJ2-1, with D unresolved. Germline CDR1 is SGHTA and CDR2 is FQGNSA. Trimming stripped 1 base from V and 0 bases from J, with 7 bases between. The CDR3 extends over 15 amino acids. The CDR3: CASSLDGSSYNEQFF. The CDR3 DNA reads as TGTGCCAGCAGCTTAGACGGAAGCTCCTACAATGAGCAGTTCTTC.

J is TRBJ2-7 and V is TRBV10-2, with TRBD2 as a possible D gene (6 bases). The V gene lost 3 bases and the J gene lost 0 bases, with 15 bases spanning the gap. There are 16 residues in the CDR3. The germline V gene has CDR1 WSHSY and CDR2 SAAADI. The CDR3 region has the DNA TGCGCCAGCAGTGACCCCCCGGGAGCGGCCTCCTACGAGCAGTACTTC. It yields the protein CASSDPPGAASYEQYF.

This clonotype was recorded a few times. This chain joins TRBV6-5 and TRBJ1-5; TRBD1 might be the D (6 bases). V was cut by 4 bases and J by 5 bases, with 9 bases left in between. This CDR3 is built from 13 residues. Germline-derived CDR1 and CDR2 are MNHEY and SVGAGI. The CDR3 DNA reads TGTGCCAGCAGTTGGACAGCCGATCAGCCCCAGCATTTT. Its protein product is CASSWTADQPQHF.

This clonotype showed up just a few times. The J gene is TRBJ2-3, the V gene TRBV7-2, with TRBD2 as a possible D gene (6 bases). The CDR3 sequence is 16 residues long. The germline V and J ends were trimmed by 1 base and 2 bases, with 13 bases remaining between them. Germline CDR1 and CDR2: SGHTA and FQGNSA. The CDR3 reads CASSLGAGSYTDTQYF. The CDR3 region has the DNA TGTGCCAGCAGCTTAGGGGCGGGGTCGTACACAGATACGCAGTATTTT.

To note about this clonotype: The junction does not match germline at one end; this may be a read error. The V and J genes are TRBV20-1 and TRBJ1-1; D is unclear. This CDR3 region has 10 residues. Per the germline V gene, CDR1 is DFQATT and CDR2 is SNEGSKA (reference sequence). Here the CDR3 reads CSAGELEAFF. The CDR3 nucleotides read TGCAGTGCTGGAGAACTTGAAGCTTTCTTT.

A few counts support this clonotype. The V and J genes are TRBV2 and TRBJ1-5; 8 bases match TRBD1. Trimming removed 8 bases from V and 6 bases from J; junction bases left unmatched: 6. CDR3 length: 13 amino acids. Germline CDR1 is SNHLY and CDR2 is FYNNEI. CDR3 residues: CASAFGQGQPQHF. CDR3 coding DNA: TGTGCCAGCGCATTCGGACAGGGTCAGCCCCAGCATTTT.

The chain carries TRBV2 and TRBJ2-7; the D gene is possibly TRBD2 (6 bases). The V gene lost 6 bases and the J gene lost 3 bases, with 12 bases spanning the gap. Per the germline V gene, CDR1 is SNHLY and CDR2 is FYNNEI. The CDR3 is 13 residues long. The CDR3: CASREGSHYEQYF. CDR3 sequence (DNA): TGTGCCAGCAGGGAGGGTTCCCACTACGAGCAGTACTTC.

The J gene is TRBJ1-6, the V gene TRBV5-4, with TRBD1 matching 7 bases. The CDR3 has 14 residues. The V and J ends lost 0 bases and 7 bases, in that order; junction bases with no gene match: 1. The germline CDR1 and CDR2 sequences are SGHNT and YYREEE (reference sequence). This chain's CDR3 is CASSLDRGNSPLHF. The CDR3 coding sequence is TGTGCCAGCAGCTTGGACAGGGGAAATTCACCCCTCCACTTT.

The chain recombines TRBV6-1 with TRBJ2-1; TRBD2 aligns across 11 bases. This CDR3 contains 17 residues. Unmatched junction bases numbered 10, after V lost 5 bases and J lost 4 bases. Germline V gene sequence: CDR1 MNHNS, CDR2 SASEGT. The CDR3 nucleotides read TGTGCCAGCAGTCTCTCTCCACTAGCGGGGGTGTACAATGAGCAGTTCTTC. Protein: CASSLSPLAGVYNEQFF.

V usage is TRBV7-2 and J usage is TRBJ2-3; D unresolved. CDR1 is SGHTA and CDR2 is FQGNSA in the germline V gene. This CDR3 spans 13 amino acids. Between the trimmed V and J ends, which lost 5 bases and 4 bases, there was a span of 10 bases. In DNA, the CDR3 is TGTGCCAGCAGCAGGCGCTTCCCAGATACGCAGTATTTT. Its translation: CASSRRFPDTQYF.

V gene TRBV20-1 combines with J gene TRBJ1-2, with D tentatively TRBD1 (5 bases). Between the trimmed V and J ends, which lost 5 bases and 4 bases, there was a span of 14 bases. Germline CDR1 is DFQATT and CDR2 is SNEGSKA (reference sequence). The CDR3 covers 13 residues. CDR3: CSALLRGSYGYTF. CDR3 nucleotide sequence: TGCAGTGCTCTCCTTAGGGGCAGCTATGGCTACACCTTC.

This clonotype has a single count. The V gene is TRBV18, the J gene TRBJ2-7; D unresolved. In germline, CDR1 is KGHSH, CDR2 LQKENI. Trimming took 2 bases from V and 0 from J, leaving 8 bases between them. This CDR3 is 14 amino acids long. For the CDR3, the DNA is TGTGCCAGCTCACCAGGCAGTAGCTCCTACGAGCAGTACTTC. Translating gives CASSPGSSSYEQYF. Drawing the rest from reference TRBV18 and TRBJ2-7, the complete variable domain is NAGVMQNPRHLVRRRGQEARLRCSPMKGHSHVYWYRQLPEEGLKFMVYLQKENIIDESGMPKERFSAEFPKEGPSILRIQQVVRGDSAAYFCASSPGSSSYEQYFGPGTRLTVT.